The T cell receptor beta chain under discussion was sequenced for a study of blood T cell repertoires in COVID-19. Overall study: Spain, Italy and the United States supplied samples that represented acute and convalescent COVID-19. T cells, B-cell-depleted T cells, or PBMCs supplied cDNA or gDNA.

The germline CDR1 and CDR2 sequences are GTSNPN and SVGIG (reference sequence). This CDR3 is built from 13 residues. J was trimmed by 4 bases and V by 5 bases; bases with no gene match: 4. Original methodology: Counts of nucleated cells, estimated from reference gene primer amplification, were obtained. This table comes from immunoSEQ multiplex PCR, and its TCRdb copy is limited to in-frame clones, with some not included. The V and J calls and clone size come from that table; D and trimming were worked out from the DNA. The repertoire holds some 200,000 clones, under 90% seen once, with approximately 6.1% in the top ten.

The origin of this receptor is a man older than 75 with acute or convalescent COVID-19. Sequences were obtained from peripheral blood. The chain recombines TRBV30 with TRBJ1-2, with 10 bases fitting TRBD1. The DNA for the CDR3 is TGTGCCTGGGGACAGGGGGACGGCTATGGCTACACCTTC. It yields the protein CAWGQGDGYGYTF.